This passage covers 25 T cell receptor beta chains from one sample sequenced in a study of blood T cell repertoires in COVID-19 (dated by TCRdb to 2018 to 2021). The receptor library was made with the immunoSEQ multiplex PCR assay. Not all clones reach the TCRdb copy of this immuneACCESS table, which keeps in-frame sequences only. Checked studies attribute under half of the gap to unresolved V genes and leave the rest unexplained. Across this sample there are around 300,000 clones, with under 90% seen only once. 1.5% to 2% of the sample belongs to the ten largest clones. Specimen: PBMCs or T cells enriched from blood (not recorded which). The receptors were sampled from a woman aged 55-75 years who had recovered from COVID-19.

The chain couples TRBV2 to TRBJ1-1; TRBD1 matches 7 bases. The junction had 12 bases not matched to a gene; V was cut back by 3 bases and J by 5 bases. This CDR3 comprises 16 residues. Germline V CDR1 and CDR2: SNHLY, FYNNEI. The CDR3 region is CASSDLEVTGFTEAFF. The CDR3 nucleotides read TGTGCCAGCAGTGATCTGGAAGTGACAGGGTTTACTGAAGCTTTCTTT.

The chain employs TRBV3-1 (or the pseudogene TRBV3-2) and TRBJ1-3; 7 bases align to TRBD1. V shed 4 bases and J 4 bases; nucleotides not matched to a gene: 7. The V gene's germline CDR1 is LGHDT and CDR2 YNNKEL (reference sequence). The CDR3 is 15 amino acids. CDR3 protein: CASSPTGQIGNTIYF. The CDR3, as DNA: TGTGCCAGCAGCCCGACGGGACAGATAGGAAACACCATATATTTT.

The chain recombines TRBV19 with TRBJ2-7; 7 positions match TRBD2. The CDR3 spans 15 residues. Germline lookup yields CDR1 LNHDA and CDR2 SQIVND (reference sequence). V was clipped by 0 bases and J by 2 bases; unmatched bases: 4. The CDR3 is CASSIETSSTYEQYF. The CDR3 coding sequence is TGTGCCAGTAGTATAGAGACTAGCAGCACCTACGAGCAGTACTTC.

This CDR3 reads CASSHQNRFSGELFF. CDR3 coding DNA: TGTGCCAGCAGTCATCAGAACAGGTTCAGCGGGGAGCTGTTTTTT. This sequence joins TRBV11-1 and TRBJ2-2; D perhaps matches TRBD1 (5 bases). The germline V gene has CDR1 SGHAT and CDR2 FQDESV (reference sequence). The CDR3 covers 15 residues. The germline V and J ends were trimmed by 6 bases and 7 bases, with 18 bases remaining between them.

This clone came up once. The CDR3 region is CASSAEGQYQPQHF. The CDR3 nucleotides read TGTGCCAGCAGTGCGGAGGGCCAGTATCAGCCCCAGCATTTT. The rearrangement joins TRBV2 to TRBJ1-5; D is unclear. V was pared by 4 bases and J by 5 bases, with 12 bases between. Germline V gives CDR1 SNHLY, CDR2 FYNNEI. The CDR3 is 14 amino acids.

The chain employs TRBV10-3 and TRBJ2-1; a possible D gene is TRBD1 (6 bases). V was shortened by 6 bases and J by 9 bases, with 15 bases between the two germline ends. Germline V gene sequence: CDR1 ENHRY, CDR2 SYGVKD. This CDR3 is built from 13 residues. CDR3 loop: CAIRQGVVGEQFF. CDR3 nucleotides: TGTGCCATCAGACAGGGTGTAGTCGGTGAGCAGTTCTTC.

This clone was found once. The gene calls are TRBV25-1 and TRBJ1-1; D not resolved. Germline V lookup: CDR1 MGHDK, CDR2 SYGVNS. The CDR3 runs 13 residues. V was cut by 6 bases and J by 1 base, with 9 bases left in between. The CDR3 DNA sequence: TGTGCCAGCAGGAGAGGTCGGAACACTGAAGCTTTCTTT. Its translation: CASRRGRNTEAFF.

As for this clone: The sample contains more than one DNA sequence encoding this CDR3. This sequence joins TRBV4-2 and TRBJ2-3; 9 bases agree with TRBD2. J was trimmed by 3 bases and V by 4 bases; bases with no gene match: 8. CDR3 size: 16 residues. CDR1 is LGHNA, CDR2 YNFKEQ, per germline. CDR3 amino acids: CASSPGLAGGTDTQYF. The CDR3 DNA is TGTGCCAGCAGCCCGGGACTAGCCGGGGGGACAGATACGCAGTATTTT.

This clone appeared a single time. This chain links TRBV9 with TRBJ2-3; TRBD1 matches 11 bases. With V trimmed by 0 bases and J by 4 bases, 1 base remained unmatched. Germline CDR1 SGDLS, CDR2 YYNGEE. CDR3 size: 15 residues. CDR3 sequence: CASSVGTGGADTQYF. The CDR3 coding sequence is TGTGCCAGCAGCGTAGGGACAGGGGGCGCAGATACGCAGTATTTT.

The genes are TRBV7-9 and TRBJ2-7; weak D call: TRBD1 (6 bases). V was trimmed by 1 base and J by 2 bases, leaving 9 bases between them. Per germline, CDR1 SEHNR and CDR2 FQNEAQ (reference sequence). The length of the CDR3 is 14 residues. The CDR3 sequence is CASSLVWGPYEQYF. The DNA for the CDR3 is TGTGCCAGCAGCTTAGTTTGGGGGCCCTACGAGCAGTACTTC.

The chain uses TRBV7-9 and TRBJ1-1; no definite D call. V was shortened by 1 base and J by 1 base, with 10 bases between the two germline ends. There are 15 residues in the CDR3. Germline values: CDR1 SEHNR, CDR2 FQNEAQ (reference sequence). CDR3: CASSLVETTNTEAFF. For the CDR3, the DNA is TGTGCCAGCAGCTTAGTGGAGACTACGAACACTGAAGCTTTCTTT.

J is TRBJ2-1 and V is TRBV10-3, with a possible D match to TRBD2 (5 bases). The V and J ends lost 3 bases and 0 bases respectively, with 9 bases between them. This CDR3 is built from 15 residues. The germline CDR1 and CDR2 sequences are ENHRY and SYGVKD. DNA of the CDR3: TGTGCCATCAGTGACACTAGGATCTCCTACAATGAGCAGTTCTTC. Protein: CAISDTRISYNEQFF.

This clone has only a few counts. The chain uses TRBV9 and TRBJ1-6; a weak D match, TRBD1 (5 bases). This CDR3 has 15 residues. V dropped 0 bases and J dropped 6 bases, with 10 bases sitting between them. Per germline, CDR1 SGDLS and CDR2 YYNGEE. The CDR3 sequence is CASSVETGPNSPLHF. The CDR3 DNA reads as TGTGCCAGCAGCGTAGAAACAGGCCCTAATTCACCCCTCCACTTT.

V usage is TRBV7-3 and J usage is TRBJ2-1; D might be TRBD2 (6 bases). The CDR3 runs 14 residues. From germline, CDR1 is SGHTA and CDR2 FQGTGA. Trimming cost V 2 bases and J 5 bases, with 10 bases left between them. CDR3 in DNA: TGTGCCAGCAGCTTAGCGTGGGGGGACAATGAGCAGTTCTTC. The encoded protein is CASSLAWGDNEQFF.

The chain recombines TRBV7-3 with TRBJ2-7; 13 bases map to TRBD2. V lost 2 bases and J lost 5; bases outside the gene matches: 3. This CDR3 spans 15 amino acids. Germline CDR1 is SGHTA and CDR2 is FQGTGA. CDR3: CASSLGLAGENEQYF. DNA of the CDR3: TGTGCCAGCAGCTTAGGACTAGCGGGAGAAAACGAGCAGTACTTC.

The chain combines TRBV19 with TRBJ2-2; D not resolved. The CDR3 is 14 amino acids. Germline loops: CDR1 LNHDA, CDR2 SQIVND (reference sequence). V shed 7 bases and J shed 2 bases, with 11 bases lying between them. The CDR3 DNA follows: TGTGCCAGTACCCACCCAGTAAACACCGGGGAGCTGTTTTTT. It specifies CASTHPVNTGELFF.

This clone was seen ten or more times. The rearrangement joins TRBV7-8 to TRBJ1-5; 7 bases are shared with TRBD1. CDR3 size: 15 residues. V shed 5 bases, J shed 5 bases, and the junction held 9 bases outside the gene matches. Per the germline V gene, CDR1 is SGHVS and CDR2 is FQNEAQ. In nucleotides, the CDR3 is TGTGCCAGCAGCCTATCCCAGACAGGGCATCAGCCCCAGCATTTT. Protein: CASSLSQTGHQPQHF.

CDR3 amino acids: CASSEGQLHGEKLFF. CDR3 DNA: TGTGCCAGCAGTGAGGGGCAACTACACGGTGAAAAACTGTTTTTT. The chain carries TRBV25-1 and TRBJ1-4; maybe TRBD1 (5 bases). Trimming took off 3 bases at V and 7 bases at J, with 15 bases between the two ends. In germline, CDR1 is MGHDK, CDR2 SYGVNS. The CDR3 runs 15 residues. Supplemented by reference TRBV25-1 and TRBJ1-4, the full variable domain reads EADIYQTPRYLVIGTGKKITLECSQTMGHDKMYWYQQDPGMELHLIHYSYGVNSTEKGDLSSESTVSRIRTEHFPLTLESARPSHTSQYLCASSEGQLHGEKLFFGSGTQLSVL.

The chain carries TRBV28 and TRBJ1-2; D may be TRBD1 (5 bases). Germline values: CDR1 MDHEN, CDR2 SYDVKM. Trimming took 6 bases from V and 6 from J, leaving 14 bases between them. CDR3 length equals 13 residues. As DNA, the CDR3 is TGTGCCAGCAGGGGGGGTGGGAAGCATGGCTACACCTTC. This gives the protein CASRGGGKHGYTF.

The chain uses TRBV6-6 and TRBJ2-5; 11 bases are a match to TRBD2. The ends lost 5 bases at V and 1 base at J; junction bases unmatched: 6. This CDR3 is 16 amino acids long. Looked up from germline, CDR1 is MNHNY and CDR2 is SVGAGI (reference sequence). The CDR3, as DNA: TGTGCCAGCAGTCGCCGGCTAGCGGGGGGCCAAGAGACCCAGTACTTC. Translation: CASSRRLAGGQETQYF.

The chain is built from TRBV28 and TRBJ1-2, with 7 positions matching TRBD1. The V segment lost 1 base and the J segment 6 bases; nucleotides outside the gene matches: 2. In germline, CDR1 is MDHEN, CDR2 SYDVKM. The CDR3 contains 13 residues. This CDR3 is CASSLYTGDGYTF. CDR3 in DNA: TGTGCCAGCAGTTTATACACAGGGGATGGCTACACCTTC.

V is TRBV28 and J is TRBJ1-2; TRBD1 might be the D (6 bases). V lost 2 bases, J lost 3 bases, and 10 bases lay in between. The CDR3 is 14 amino acids. Germline CDR1 reads MDHEN; CDR2 reads SYDVKM. DNA for the CDR3: TGTGCCAGCAGTTTACTCACAGGGCACTATGGCTACACCTTC. As protein: CASSLLTGHYGYTF.

V is TRBV11-2 and J is TRBJ2-2, with 8 bases that match TRBD2. There are 14 residues in the CDR3. Germline V CDR1 and CDR2: SGHAT, FQNNGV. V gave up 5 bases and J gave up 7 bases; unmatched junction bases: 6. In nucleotides, the CDR3 is TGTGCCAGCAGCCGGGGGGGACCCTTCGGGGAGCTGTTTTTT. This sequence encodes CASSRGGPFGELFF. The variable domain in full, with the rest retrieved from reference TRBV11-2 and TRBJ2-2, is EAGVAQSPRYKIIEKRQSVAFWCNPISGHATLYWYQQILGQGPKLLIQFQNNGVVDDSQLPKDRFSAERLKGVDSTLKIQPAKLEDSAVYLCASSRGGPFGELFFGEGSRLTVL.

This rearrangement joins TRBV7-9 to TRBJ1-2, with TRBD1 identical over 7 bases. This CDR3 contains 14 residues. Trimming took 6 bases from V and 4 from J; bases not matched to a gene: 8. Germline V gene data show CDR1 as SEHNR and CDR2 as FQNEAQ (reference sequence). The CDR3 DNA reads TGTGCCAGCAGATACCGGGACAGTACCTATGGCTACACCTTC. This encodes CASRYRDSTYGYTF.

This clone appeared once. The rearrangement uses TRBV6-6 and TRBJ2-1; D not certain. Germline CDR1 is MNHNY and CDR2 is SVGAGI (reference sequence). Trimming removed 8 bases at V and 8 bases at J, with 19 bases between. The CDR3 runs to 14 residues. CDR3 nucleotides: TGTGCCAGCTCCCAAGATGACACTTGGGATGAGCAGTTCTTC. Its protein is CASSQDDTWDEQFF.